This T cell receptor (beta chain) was documented in a study of PD-1 blockade in classical Hodgkin lymphoma. Background on the study: The nivolumab dose that patients received was 3 mg/kg, given intravenously every 2 weeks. General study points: Underlying causes for the observed repertoire differences were not defined, possibly disease activity or prior therapy.

About this clone: Its target is not known.

TCRdb's table, derived via immunoSEQ multiplex PCR, lists solely in-frame clones and lacks some. The sample lists approximately 14,000 clones, around 76% occurring once. Each patient relapsed following autologous stem cell transplantation, and prior brentuximab vedotin exposure differed. The sample in question was peripheral blood mononuclear cells (PBMCs), obtained at baseline. The TCR was taken from a human donor with classical Hodgkin lymphoma.

Here the CDR3 reads CASSLGPQETQYF. Here the CDR3 DNA reads TGTGCCAGCTCACTGGGACCTCAAGAGACCCAGTACTTC. The chain is built from TRBV18 and TRBJ2-5, with D tentatively TRBD1 or TRBD2 (5 bases each). Germline V gene sequence: CDR1 KGHSH, CDR2 LQKENI. There are 13 residues in the CDR3. V shed 4 bases and J shed 2 bases, with 8 bases lying between them.